The 8 T cell receptor beta chains reported below all come from one sample, sequenced in a study of T-cell memory formation after mild COVID-19. TCRdb ran MiXCR on the 5' RACE reads and lists one entry per CDR3 protein. The sample has about 190,000 distinct CDR3 sequences, approximately 20% seen once; the top ten hold 2% to 3%. What was sequenced was PBMCs or a T cell subset sorted from them (not recorded which). Every receptor here comes from an adult woman who had mild COVID-19 (a few samples of this study predate the infection). Cell type and time point are not known.

DNA for the CDR3: TGTGCCAGCAGCTTAACGGGACAGGGTGGCGGCACTGAAGCTTTCTTT. It specifies CASSLTGQGGGTEAFF. The chain combines TRBV5-5 with TRBJ1-1; 9 bases map to TRBD1. Germline V gene lookup returns CDR1 SGHKS and CDR2 YYEKEE (reference sequence). V gave up 2 bases and J gave up 4 bases; unmatched junction bases: 9. This CDR3 contains 16 residues.

The chain employs TRBV2 and TRBJ2-4, with TRBD1 identical over 7 bases. CDR3 size: 15 residues. After removal of 3 bases from V and 0 bases from J, the junction contained 2 bases not matched to a gene. Germline V CDR1 and CDR2: SNHLY, FYNNEI. The CDR3 sequence: CASSEDRLAKNIQYF. CDR3 DNA sequence: TGTGCCAGCAGTGAGGACAGGCTAGCCAAAAACATTCAGTACTTC.

V usage is TRBV19 and J usage is TRBJ2-6; D is undetermined. V lost 5 bases and J lost 2, with 4 bases in between. The CDR3 has 13 residues. Looked up from germline, CDR1 is LNHDA and CDR2 is SQIVND (reference sequence). Written as DNA, the CDR3 is TGTGCCAGTAGTTTCACTGGGGCCAACGTCCTGACTTTC. This codes for CASSFTGANVLTF.

This clonotype was seen more than once but under ten times. This sequence joins TRBV6-6 and TRBJ2-3, with D perhaps matching TRBD1 or TRBD2 (5 bases each). CDR3 length: 14 residues. V lost 0 bases and J 1 base, leaving 5 bases between the germline ends. CDR1 and CDR2 from the germline V gene are MNHNY and SVGAGI (reference sequence). CDR3 sequence reads: CASSYSGGTDTQYF. In DNA, the CDR3 is TGTGCCAGCAGTTACTCGGGGGGCACAGATACGCAGTATTTT.

The chain recombines TRBV29-1 with TRBJ2-5, with D tentatively TRBD2 (6 bases). Trimming took 3 bases from V and 5 from J, leaving 10 bases between them. This CDR3 region has 12 residues. CDR1 and CDR2 from the germline V gene are SQVTM and ANQGSEA. CDR3 nucleotide sequence: TGCAGCGTTGAGGATGGGGGGGAGACCCAGTACTTC. This gives the protein CSVEDGGETQYF.

This clonotype occurred a few times. The chain uses TRBV4-2 and TRBJ2-1; 10 bases align to TRBD2. The V segment lost 4 bases and the J segment 4 bases; nucleotides outside the gene matches: 7. The CDR3 spans 16 residues. Per germline, CDR1 LGHNA and CDR2 YNFKEQ. CDR3 bases: TGTGCCAGCAGCCTGGATCGGACTAGCGGTTACAATGAGCAGTTCTTC. Translated, it gives CASSLDRTSGYNEQFF.

There are a few counts of this clonotype. This rearrangement joins TRBV21-1 to TRBJ2-3; TRBD1 is the table's D call and was not checked against the DNA. TRBV21-1 is a documented pseudogene. The CDR3 has 16 amino acids. CDR3 loop: CARPGTGGESTDTQYF. DNA for the CDR3: TGTGCCAGACCCGGGACAGGGGGCGAGTCCACAGATACGCAGTATTTT.

V usage is TRBV7-9 and J usage is TRBJ2-5, with a possible D match to TRBD1 (6 bases). CDR1 SEHNR and CDR2 FQNEAQ come from the germline V gene (reference sequence). The germline V and J ends were trimmed by 0 bases and 7 bases, with 15 bases remaining between them. The CDR3 contains 15 residues. The chain's CDR3 is CASSLARGGLSTQYF. CDR3 sequence (DNA): TGTGCCAGCAGCTTAGCTAGAGGGGGTTTGTCGACCCAGTACTTC. Complete variable domain (other parts from reference TRBV7-9 and TRBJ2-5): DTGVSQNPRHKITKRGQNVTFRCDPISEHNRLYWYRQTLGQGPEFLTYFQNEAQLEKSRLLSDRFSAERPKGSFSTLEIQRTEQGDSAMYLCASSLARGGLSTQYFGPGTRLLVL.